The clone carrying this T cell receptor beta chain was seen a single time. Sequenced by immunoSEQ multiplex PCR; TCRdb stores in-frame clones only, minus some. The table lists over 5,500 clones, roughly 98% of them singletons. These data belong to a study of T cells after posttransplantation cyclophosphamide. The naive gate required viable CD3+CD4+ or CD3+CD8+ cells with CCR7+CD45RA+CD45RO-CD95-CD27+CD28+ phenotype. This CDR3 contains 15 residues. The germline gives CDR1 SQVTM, CDR2 ANQGSEA. V lost 7 bases, J lost 2 bases, and 11 bases stayed unmatched. The chain recombines TRBV29-1 with TRBJ2-1; 7 bases fit TRBD1. The sequence was obtained from a woman in her 30s in good health and a related stem cell transplant donor. Sequencing was performed on naive CD8+ T cells sorted from PBMCs. The CDR3 DNA is TGCAGCGAGTCTGTGGGGGACAGCCCCTACAATGAGCAGTTCTTC. Protein: CSESVGDSPYNEQFF.